Shown below are 25 T cell receptor beta chains from a single sample sequenced in a study of blood T cell repertoires in COVID-19. Clones were sequenced by immunoSEQ multiplex PCR, and TCRdb holds only the in-frame ones, with some missing. The sample includes under 400,000 clones, around 90% of them seen just once. Sample: peripheral blood. Source of these receptors: a young man with active or convalescent COVID-19.

The chain's CDR3 is CASSAGVGGYTF. Here the CDR3 DNA reads TGTGCCAGTAGTGCAGGGGTTGGGGGCTACACCTTC. The rearrangement uses TRBV19 and TRBJ1-2, with D perhaps matching TRBD1 (6 bases). The CDR3 is 12 amino acids. Looked up from germline, CDR1 is LNHDA and CDR2 is SQIVND (reference sequence). Trimming removed 5 bases from V and 8 bases from J, with 12 bases in between.

This clone was seen only a few times. The rearrangement joins TRBV5-1 to TRBJ2-3, with D possibly TRBD1 on 6 matching bases. The CDR3 is 14 amino acids. Trimming shortened V by 7 bases and J by 0 bases, and 12 bases separated the two germline ends. CDR1 and CDR2 from the germline V gene are SGHRS and YFSETQ. Here the CDR3 DNA reads TGCGCCAGCGGCCTACAGGGCAGCACAGATACGCAGTATTTT. Amino acids: CASGLQGSTDTQYF.

J is TRBJ1-2 and V is TRBV28; TRBD1 agrees at 9 bases. Germline assignment: CDR1 MDHEN and CDR2 SYDVKM. The V and J ends lost 4 bases and 4 bases, in that order; junction bases with no gene match: 13. The length of the CDR3 is 17 residues. The CDR3 sequence: CASSSSMTGGNLYGYTF. CDR3 in DNA: TGTGCCAGCAGTTCCTCTATGACAGGGGGGAACCTCTATGGCTACACCTTC.

The chain employs TRBV28 and TRBJ2-7, with 8 bases that match TRBD2. Germline lookup yields CDR1 MDHEN and CDR2 SYDVKM. This CDR3 is 15 amino acids long. The ends lost 4 bases at V and 2 bases at J; junction bases unmatched: 7. CDR3 nucleotides: TGTGCCAGCAGTTCCGGCGGGAGGTCGGCCTACGAGCAGTACTTC. Translation: CASSSGGRSAYEQYF.

This sequence joins TRBV5-4 and TRBJ2-5; 7 bases are a match to TRBD1. This CDR3 is built from 16 residues. The germline V gene has CDR1 SGHNT and CDR2 YYREEE (reference sequence). V trimming: 4 bases; J trimming: 4 bases; junction bases outside the gene matches: 13. CDR3 in DNA: TGTGCCAGCAGCCCCCCCGGGACAGCCGTCCGAGAGACCCAGTACTTC. It codes for CASSPPGTAVRETQYF.

This chain connects TRBV28 to TRBJ1-2, with D unclear. The CDR3 runs to 14 residues. CDR1 MDHEN and CDR2 SYDVKM come from the germline V gene. Trimming took 5 bases from V and 5 from J, leaving 15 bases between them. CDR3 coding DNA: TGTGCCAGCAGTACCGACGGTCGGAGGTATGGCTACACCTTC. This encodes CASSTDGRRYGYTF.

The chain uses TRBV2 and TRBJ1-4, with 7 bases that match TRBD1. Germline V CDR1 and CDR2: SNHLY, FYNNEI. This CDR3 region has 14 residues. After removal of 6 bases from V and 8 bases from J, the junction contained 9 bases not matched to a gene. CDR3: CASRGDSRFEKLFF. For the CDR3, the DNA is TGTGCCAGCAGGGGGGACAGTCGATTCGAAAAACTGTTTTTT.

The gene calls are TRBV5-1 and TRBJ1-1, with a possible D match to TRBD1 (5 bases). CDR3 length equals 14 residues. V gave up 0 bases and J gave up 3 bases, with 9 bases separating them. Germline CDR1 reads SGHRS; CDR2 reads YFSETQ. CDR3 amino acids: CASSLEGVYTEAFF. The CDR3 region has the DNA TGCGCCAGCAGCTTGGAAGGGGTGTACACTGAAGCTTTCTTT.

This chain links TRBV10-3 with TRBJ1-2, with a tentative D call TRBD1 (6 bases). V was trimmed by 6 bases and J by 3 bases, leaving 20 bases between them. The CDR3 spans 16 residues. Per the germline V gene, CDR1 is ENHRY and CDR2 is SYGVKD. The CDR3 region is CAIRGPGTGPHYGYTF. CDR3 bases: TGTGCCATCAGGGGACCGGGTACAGGGCCCCACTATGGCTACACCTTC.

J is TRBJ1-2 and V is TRBV4-2, with D tentatively TRBD1 (5 bases). CDR1 and CDR2 from the germline V gene are LGHNA and YNFKEQ. Trimming shortened V by 1 base and J by 4 bases, and 13 bases separated the two germline ends. The CDR3 is 15 residues long. CDR3 amino acids: CASSQVSGDGYGYTF. The CDR3 DNA sequence: TGTGCCAGCAGCCAAGTATCGGGGGATGGCTATGGCTACACCTTC.

This clone was found once. The V gene is TRBV28, the J gene TRBJ2-3; 11 bases line up with TRBD2. V dropped 6 bases and J dropped 0; count of bases not matched to a gene: 11. CDR3 length: 18 residues. Germline CDR1 reads MDHEN; CDR2 reads SYDVKM. The CDR3 DNA follows: TGTGCCAGCAGCATAGGACTAGCGGGTGGCCCTAGCACAGATACGCAGTATTTT. Protein sequence: CASSIGLAGGPSTDTQYF.

The chain joins TRBV7-2 to TRBJ1-1; 7 nucleotides match TRBD1. Per the germline V gene, CDR1 is SGHTA and CDR2 is FQGNSA. The length of the CDR3 is 16 residues. Trimming at V came to 7 bases and at J to 1 base, leaving 12 bases not matched to a gene. In DNA form, the CDR3 reads TGTGCCAGCAACCTACTTACAGGGGCGGGGAACACTGAAGCTTTCTTT. Protein product: CASNLLTGAGNTEAFF.

The V and J genes are TRBV6-2 or TRBV6-3 and TRBJ1-5; tentatively, D is TRBD1 (6 bases). The CDR3 is made up of 16 amino acids. V lost 6 bases and J lost 6, with 21 bases in between. In germline, CDR1 is MNHEY, CDR2 SVGEGT. The CDR3 coding sequence is TGTGCCAGCAGCCCTAACCTGGCGGGGGCGGGTCAGCCCCAGCATTTT. Translated, it gives CASSPNLAGAGQPQHF.

The gene calls are TRBV24-1 and TRBJ2-2; 13 bases map to TRBD2. Germline V gives CDR1 KGHDR, CDR2 SFDVKD. The V gene end was trimmed by 4 bases and the J gene end by 1 base; junction bases not matched to a gene: 8. There are 19 residues in the CDR3. This CDR3 is CATSDLRGTSGMNTGELFF. DNA for the CDR3: TGTGCCACCAGTGACCTACGGGGGACTAGCGGGATGAACACCGGGGAGCTGTTTTTT.

The J gene is TRBJ1-1, the V gene TRBV4-1, with a weak D call TRBD1 (6 bases). Germline-derived CDR1 and CDR2 are MGHRA and YSYEKL. Trimming left V 0 bases short and J 0 bases short, with 11 bases between. This CDR3 contains 16 residues. Here the CDR3 DNA reads TGCGCCAGCAGCCAAGATTTGGCAGGGGTGAACACTGAAGCTTTCTTT. Its translation: CASSQDLAGVNTEAFF.

V usage is TRBV7-2 and J usage is TRBJ2-5; 8 nucleotides agree with TRBD2. Germline trimming cut 5 bases from V and 4 bases from J; bases unmatched to any gene: 3. CDR1 is SGHTA, CDR2 FQGNSA, per germline. This CDR3 has 13 residues. The CDR3 nucleotides are TGTGCCAGCAGCCAGGGACTAGTAGAGACCCAGTACTTC. Translating it yields CASSQGLVETQYF.

This sequence joins TRBV7-2 and TRBJ1-3; D uncertain. Germline CDR1 SGHTA, CDR2 FQGNSA. The CDR3 has 15 amino acids. The V end was cut by 3 bases, the J end by 0 bases, with 9 bases between. The CDR3 region is CASSFEFSSGNTIYF. CDR3 DNA: TGTGCCAGCAGCTTTGAGTTTAGCTCTGGAAACACCATATATTTT. The whole variable domain, filled in from reference TRBV7-2 and TRBJ1-3, reads GAGVSQSPSNKVTEKGKDVELRCDPISGHTALYWYRQSLGQGLEFLIYFQGNSAPDKSGLPSDRFSAERTGGSVSTLTIQRTQQEDSAVYLCASSFEFSSGNTIYFGEGSWLTVV.

This sequence joins TRBV5-6 and TRBJ2-1; D uncertain. The ends were cut back, 2 bases at V and 10 bases at J, with 13 bases in the middle. Per the germline V gene, CDR1 is SGHDT and CDR2 is YYEEEE. The CDR3 length is 13 residues. CDR3 sequence: CASSFIATPEQFF. For the CDR3, the DNA is TGTGCCAGCAGCTTTATAGCCACACCGGAGCAGTTCTTC. The variable domain in full, with the rest retrieved from reference TRBV5-6 and TRBJ2-1, is DAGVTQSPTHLIKTRGQQVTLRCSPKSGHDTVSWYQQALGQGPQFIFQYYEEEERQRGNFPDRFSGHQFPNYSSELNVNALLLGDSALYLCASSFIATPEQFFGPGTRLTVL.

The chain links TRBV29-1 to TRBJ1-2, with TRBD1 as a possible D gene (6 bases). The CDR3 is made up of 12 amino acids. Trimming cost V 7 bases and J 1 base, with 10 bases left between them. Germline CDR1 SQVTM, CDR2 ANQGSEA. The CDR3 reads CSAGQFNYGYTF. The CDR3 bases are TGCAGCGCCGGACAGTTTAACTATGGCTACACCTTC.

This clone has only one observation. The identical CDR3 is also encoded by other nucleotide sequences in the sample. The gene calls are TRBV30 and TRBJ2-7, with D maybe TRBD2 (6 bases). CDR1 is GTSNPN, CDR2 SVGIG, per germline (reference sequence). This CDR3 is built from 11 residues. V was pared by 3 bases and J by 6 bases, with 9 bases between. CDR3: CAWSWGGEQYF. For the CDR3, the DNA is TGTGCCTGGAGCTGGGGAGGCGAGCAGTACTTC.

V usage is TRBV28 and J usage is TRBJ1-5; 10 bases agree with TRBD1. The CDR3 loop spans 14 amino acids. Germline CDR1 and CDR2: MDHEN and SYDVKM. With V trimmed by 6 bases and J by 5 bases, 4 bases remained unmatched. The CDR3 loop reads CASSPGQGDQPQHF. CDR3 nucleotide sequence: TGTGCCAGCAGCCCCGGACAGGGGGATCAGCCCCAGCATTTT.

V gene TRBV13 combines with J gene TRBJ2-5; TRBD1 matches 12 bases. The CDR3 is made up of 17 amino acids. With V trimmed by 2 bases and J by 5 bases, 9 bases remained unmatched. CDR1 and CDR2 from the germline V gene are PRHDT and FYEKMQ (reference sequence). The CDR3 region has the DNA TGTGCCAGCAGCTTACGCCGTCCCGGGACAGGGGGCGAGACCCAGTACTTC. Its protein is CASSLRRPGTGGETQYF.

This rearrangement joins TRBV7-3 to TRBJ2-2, with TRBD2 identical over 12 bases. The CDR3 totals 22 residues. V gave up 6 bases and J gave up 0 bases; unmatched junction bases: 20. Germline V gene lookup returns CDR1 SGHTA and CDR2 FQGTGA. As DNA, the CDR3 is TGTGCCAGCAGTTATACACTTTCTAGCGGGAGGGCCCGGTTCGCGAACACCGGGGAGCTGTTTTTT. Translating gives CASSYTLSSGRARFANTGELFF.

This chain links TRBV4-2 with TRBJ2-3; D is perhaps TRBD2 (6 bases). Germline assignment: CDR1 LGHNA and CDR2 YNFKEQ. The CDR3 runs to 15 residues. V shed 4 bases and J shed 5 bases, with 16 bases lying between them. CDR3 in DNA: TGTGCCAGCAGCCGACCTTCGGAGGGGAAAGATACGCAGTATTTT. Residues: CASSRPSEGKDTQYF.

The V gene is TRBV28, the J gene TRBJ2-1, with 7 positions matching TRBD2. The V and J ends lost 6 bases and 15 bases, in that order; junction bases with no gene match: 11. Per the germline V gene, CDR1 is MDHEN and CDR2 is SYDVKM. The CDR3 has 12 residues. This chain's CDR3 is CASSINGDYRFF. The CDR3 bases are TGTGCCAGCAGCATTAATGGGGACTATCGGTTCTTC. The variable domain in full, with the rest retrieved from reference TRBV28 and TRBJ2-1, is DVKVTQSSRYLVKRTGEKVFLECVQDMDHENMFWYRQDPGLGLRLIYFSYDVKMKEKGDIPEGYSVSREKKERFSLILESASTNQTSMYLCASSINGDYRFFGPGTRLTVL.